Listed below are T cell receptor beta chains from one sample, sequenced in a study of CD8 T cells in ankylosing spondylitis. TCRdb re-analysed the 5' RACE reads in MiXCR, keeping a single row per CDR3 protein. The sample includes some 800,000 distinct CDR3 sequences, about 12% of them seen just once. Sequencing was carried out using blood, either unsorted or a sorted T cell fraction (not recorded which). Every receptor here comes from a male donor with ankylosing spondylitis. The CDR3 runs from the conserved cysteine through the conserved F or W. Each record gives: clone size, D gene, J gene, CDR3 length, V gene, CDR3 DNA, CDR3 protein. D genes are given only for firm matches. Size is omitted from some rows. Given values are once, few, many or a class for expanded clones.

clone_size: few
d_call: -
j_call: TRBJ1-1
cdr3_length: 13
v_call: TRBV5-1
cdr3_nt: TGCGCCAGCGCGCAGGGTTTCCTCACTGAAGCTTTCTTT
cdr3_aa: CASAQGFLTEAFF

clone_size: -
d_call: -
j_call: TRBJ2-1
cdr3_length: 14
v_call: TRBV24-1
cdr3_nt: TGTGCCACCAGTGATAGTGCTACCTACAATGAGCAGTTCTTC
cdr3_aa: CATSDSATYNEQFF

clone_size: few
d_call: -
j_call: TRBJ1-2
cdr3_length: 14
v_call: TRBV18
cdr3_nt: TGTGCCAGCTCCGTGGACTGGGGAGGCCGTGGCTACACCTTC
cdr3_aa: CASSVDWGGRGYTF

clone_size: once
d_call: TRBD2
j_call: TRBJ2-7
cdr3_length: 14
v_call: TRBV15
cdr3_nt: TGTGCCACCAGCCTTAGCGGGCGAGGGTCCGAGCAGTACTTC
cdr3_aa: CATSLSGRGSEQYF

clone_size: -
d_call: -
j_call: TRBJ2-2
cdr3_length: 14
v_call: TRBV9
cdr3_nt: TGTGCCAGCAGCGAGTTAACTACGACCAGGGAGCTGTTTTTT
cdr3_aa: CASSELTTTRELFF

clone_size: many
d_call: TRBD1
j_call: TRBJ2-3
cdr3_length: 14
v_call: TRBV2
cdr3_nt: TGTGCCAGCAGGGAGGACAGGTTCACAGATACGCAGTATTTT
cdr3_aa: CASREDRFTDTQYF

clone_size: few
d_call: -
j_call: TRBJ2-7
cdr3_length: 12
v_call: TRBV5-6
cdr3_nt: TGTGCCAGCAGCTTTTCTGGGGGCCATAAGTACTTC
cdr3_aa: CASSFSGGHKYF

clone_size: few
d_call: -
j_call: TRBJ2-5
cdr3_length: 12
v_call: TRBV29-1
cdr3_nt: TGCAGCGGATTTACGGGGGATGAGACCCAGTACTTC
cdr3_aa: CSGFTGDETQYF

clone_size: many
d_call: -
j_call: TRBJ2-2
cdr3_length: 15
v_call: TRBV7-2
cdr3_nt: TGTGCCAGCAGGCGATGGGCTGTGAACACCGGGGAGCTGTTTTTT
cdr3_aa: CASRRWAVNTGELFF

clone_size: few
d_call: -
j_call: TRBJ2-3
cdr3_length: 14
v_call: TRBV5-1
cdr3_nt: TGCGCCAGCAGCTTGGTATCTCCCACAGATACGCAGTATTTT
cdr3_aa: CASSLVSPTDTQYF

clone_size: few
d_call: -
j_call: TRBJ2-7
cdr3_length: 14
v_call: TRBV20-1
cdr3_nt: TGCAGTGCTGGATCCGGGACTTTCACCTACGAGCAGTACTTC
cdr3_aa: CSAGSGTFTYEQYF